This T cell receptor beta chain derives from a study of shared clonotypes between healthy human individuals. The study's findings and limits: On the whole, naive subsets had larger estimated richness than memory subsets had. Represented diversity, genetic and exposure-history alike, was limited by few donors. Some clonotypes were shared by all four sorted-subset donors, while others were not shared. The non-shared ones had lower generation probabilities than the shared ones.

The run depth of the assay was deep. The method was immunoSEQ multiplex PCR; TCRdb's version includes in-frame clones alone and lacks a portion of them. The data hold over a million clones, with 70% to 80% observed a single time. V gave up 6 bases and J gave up 2 bases; unmatched junction bases: 7. The germline gives CDR1 MDHEN, CDR2 SYDVKM. There are 16 residues in the CDR3. A note on this clone: What it binds is not known.

The sample consisted of memory CD4+ T cells from PBMCs. Regarding subset: CD45RA-negative fraction. The TCR comes from a man younger than 30 in good health. Some clones in this sample may be carry-over from other donors' samples. J is TRBJ2-1 and V is TRBV28, with TRBD2 matching over 10 bases. The CDR3 here is CASSVTSGGAYNEQFF. CDR3 nucleotide sequence: TGTGCCAGCAGCGTAACGAGCGGGGGGGCCTACAATGAGCAGTTCTTC.